The rows below give T cell receptor beta chains drawn from one sample of a study of blood T cell repertoires in COVID-19. Generated by immunoSEQ multiplex PCR, the TCRdb table keeps only in-frame clones and is missing some. The data contain around 150,000 clones, roughly 79% of them seen just once; the ten biggest clones take up 20% to 25%. The sample was peripheral blood. The receptors were gathered from a woman of 80 years or more with acute or convalescent COVID-19. Each CDR3 is given with its conserved first and last residue. D genes are given only for firm matches. Where a row states a size, it is once, few, many or the class of an expanded clone; other rows omit it.

clone_size: few
d_call: TRBD1
j_call: TRBJ1-3
v_call: TRBV4-1
cdr3_aa: CASSPDGAGGRNTIYF
cdr3_nt: TGCGCCAGCAGCCCTGACGGGGCAGGGGGAAGAAACACCATATATTTT

clone_size: once
d_call: TRBD2
j_call: TRBJ2-1
v_call: TRBV6-2/TRBV6-3
cdr3_aa: CASSARLAGDYNEQFF
cdr3_nt: TGTGCCAGCAGTGCTCGACTAGCGGGAGACTACAATGAGCAGTTCTTC

clone_size: NA
d_call: TRBD1
j_call: TRBJ1-2
v_call: TRBV6-5
cdr3_aa: CASSNPGQKIYGYTF
cdr3_nt: TGTGCCAGCAGTAACCCGGGACAGAAAATCTATGGCTACACCTTC

clone_size: NA
d_call: NA
j_call: TRBJ2-7
v_call: TRBV2
cdr3_aa: CASSEPLEQYF
cdr3_nt: TGTGCCAGCAGTGAACCCCTCGAGCAGTACTTC

clone_size: NA
d_call: TRBD1
j_call: TRBJ2-7
v_call: TRBV18
cdr3_aa: CASSPQTGDGEQYF
cdr3_nt: TGTGCCAGCTCACCACAGACAGGGGACGGCGAGCAGTACTTC

clone_size: NA
d_call: NA
j_call: TRBJ2-1
v_call: TRBV3-1/TRBV3-2
cdr3_aa: CASSQEEGSEDEFF
cdr3_nt: TGTGCCAGCAGCCAAGAAGAGGGTAGCGAGGATGAGTTCTTC

clone_size: NA
d_call: TRBD2
j_call: TRBJ2-7
v_call: TRBV5-1
cdr3_aa: CASSQRPSGSSYEQYF
cdr3_nt: TGCGCCAGCAGCCAGCGGCCTAGCGGGAGCTCCTACGAGCAGTACTTC

clone_size: few
d_call: TRBD1
j_call: TRBJ2-7
v_call: TRBV28
cdr3_aa: CASRPGQGYYEQYF
cdr3_nt: TGTGCCAGCAGACCGGGACAGGGCTACTACGAGCAGTACTTC

clone_size: NA
d_call: TRBD2
j_call: TRBJ2-7
v_call: TRBV2
cdr3_aa: CASSLTSGDLEQYF
cdr3_nt: TGTGCCAGCAGTCTGACTAGCGGGGATCTCGAGCAGTACTTC

clone_size: few
d_call: NA
j_call: TRBJ1-1
v_call: TRBV6-2/TRBV6-3
cdr3_aa: CASSFDLQVDAFF
cdr3_nt: TGTGCCAGCAGTTTCGACCTACAGGTGGATGCTTTCTTT

clone_size: NA
d_call: TRBD2
j_call: TRBJ2-3
v_call: TRBV6-2/TRBV6-3
cdr3_aa: CASSYSPSGSSDTQYF
cdr3_nt: TGTGCCAGCAGTTACTCCCCTAGCGGGAGCTCAGATACGCAGTATTTT

clone_size: NA
d_call: NA
j_call: TRBJ1-5
v_call: TRBV19
cdr3_aa: CASSILPVEFGDQPQHF
cdr3_nt: TGTGCCAGTAGTATCTTGCCCGTGGAGTTCGGGGATCAGCCCCAGCATTTT

clone_size: once
d_call: TRBD1
j_call: TRBJ2-7
v_call: TRBV16
cdr3_aa: CASSQRGRTYEQYF
cdr3_nt: TGTGCCAGCAGCCAAAGGGGGCGGACCTACGAGCAGTACTTC

clone_size: NA
d_call: TRBD2
j_call: TRBJ2-1
v_call: TRBV12-5
cdr3_aa: CASGRGLADEKFF
cdr3_nt: TGTGCTAGTGGTCGGGGACTAGCCGACGAGAAGTTCTTC

clone_size: NA
d_call: TRBD1
j_call: TRBJ1-6
v_call: TRBV20-1
cdr3_aa: CSASRFGDSSYNSPLHF
cdr3_nt: TGCAGTGCTAGTAGGTTTGGGGACAGCTCCTATAATTCACCCCTCCACTTT

clone_size: NA
d_call: NA
j_call: TRBJ2-3
v_call: TRBV4-1
cdr3_aa: CASSQDVGGTRLEVYF
cdr3_nt: TGCGCCAGCAGCCAAGATGTAGGAGGGACCAGATTGGAGGTGTATTTT

clone_size: NA
d_call: TRBD1
j_call: TRBJ1-1
v_call: TRBV18
cdr3_aa: CASSPRTGDQSEAFF
cdr3_nt: TGTGCCAGCTCACCTCGGACAGGGGATCAGTCCGAAGCTTTCTTT

clone_size: NA
d_call: TRBD1
j_call: TRBJ2-5
v_call: TRBV5-1
cdr3_aa: CASSRTGFETQYF
cdr3_nt: TGCGCCAGCAGCCGGACAGGGTTCGAGACCCAGTACTTC

clone_size: NA
d_call: NA
j_call: TRBJ1-3
v_call: TRBV5-1
cdr3_aa: CASSQADSSGNTIYF
cdr3_nt: TGCGCCAGCAGCCAGGCGGACAGCTCTGGAAACACCATATATTTT

clone_size: NA
d_call: TRBD2
j_call: TRBJ2-3
v_call: TRBV7-8
cdr3_aa: CASSLTGTISDTQYF
cdr3_nt: TGTGCCAGCAGCCTGACTGGGACTATCTCGGATACGCAGTATTTT

clone_size: NA
d_call: TRBD1
j_call: TRBJ2-5
v_call: TRBV5-6
cdr3_aa: CASSSGQGQETQYF
cdr3_nt: TGTGCCAGCAGCTCCGGACAGGGCCAAGAGACCCAGTACTTC

clone_size: NA
d_call: NA
j_call: TRBJ1-2
v_call: TRBV7-6
cdr3_aa: CASSLGRDYGYTF
cdr3_nt: TGTGCCAGCAGCTTAGGACGGGACTATGGCTACACCTTC

clone_size: once
d_call: NA
j_call: TRBJ1-4
v_call: TRBV2
cdr3_aa: CASSPRQGYEKLFF
cdr3_nt: TGTGCCAGCAGTCCGCGGCAGGGGTATGAAAAACTGTTTTTT

clone_size: once
d_call: TRBD1
j_call: TRBJ1-2
v_call: TRBV5-1
cdr3_aa: CASSQGQGNGYTF
cdr3_nt: TGCGCCAGCAGCCAGGGACAGGGGAATGGCTACACCTTC

clone_size: NA
d_call: NA
j_call: TRBJ2-1
v_call: TRBV10-2
cdr3_aa: CASSVPPTRNEQFF
cdr3_nt: TGCGCCAGCAGTGTCCCCCCGACTAGGAATGAGCAGTTCTTC

clone_size: few
d_call: NA
j_call: TRBJ2-5
v_call: TRBV7-2
cdr3_aa: CASSRDSGREETQYF
cdr3_nt: TGTGCCAGCAGCCGGGACTCAGGGAGAGAGGAGACCCAGTACTTC

clone_size: NA
d_call: NA
j_call: TRBJ1-4
v_call: TRBV14
cdr3_aa: CASSQDIPSGANEKLFF
cdr3_nt: TGTGCCAGCAGCCAAGATATCCCTTCGGGGGCTAATGAAAAACTGTTTTTT

clone_size: NA
d_call: NA
j_call: TRBJ2-3
v_call: TRBV7-2
cdr3_aa: CASSLGRGVDTQYF
cdr3_nt: TGTGCCAGCAGCTTAGGGAGGGGAGTAGATACGCAGTATTTT

clone_size: NA
d_call: NA
j_call: TRBJ1-2
v_call: TRBV4-1
cdr3_aa: CASSQAFLRGPNGYTF
cdr3_nt: TGCGCCAGCAGCCAGGCATTCCTCAGGGGTCCTAATGGCTACACCTTC

clone_size: NA
d_call: TRBD1
j_call: TRBJ2-3
v_call: TRBV12-5
cdr3_aa: CASGPGQGAEDTQYF
cdr3_nt: TGTGCTAGTGGCCCCGGACAGGGGGCGGAAGATACGCAGTATTTT

clone_size: few
d_call: NA
j_call: TRBJ2-5
v_call: TRBV4-3
cdr3_aa: CASSLSLEGTQYF
cdr3_nt: TGCGCCAGCAGCCTCTCCTTGGAGGGGACCCAGTACTTC

clone_size: NA
d_call: NA
j_call: TRBJ2-7
v_call: TRBV6-5
cdr3_aa: CASSYSPHTYEQYF
cdr3_nt: TGTGCCAGCAGTTACTCGCCACACACCTACGAGCAGTACTTC

clone_size: NA
d_call: TRBD2
j_call: TRBJ2-5
v_call: TRBV7-2
cdr3_aa: CASSLASLSGRAPGETQYF
cdr3_nt: TGTGCCAGCAGCTTAGCTTCCCTTAGCGGGAGGGCCCCCGGCGAGACCCAGTACTTC

clone_size: NA
d_call: TRBD1
j_call: TRBJ1-3
v_call: TRBV5-1
cdr3_aa: CASSPTGGAGNTIYF
cdr3_nt: TGCGCCAGCAGCCCGACAGGGGGTGCTGGAAACACCATATATTTT

clone_size: NA
d_call: TRBD1
j_call: TRBJ1-1
v_call: TRBV29-1
cdr3_aa: CSVRTGGNTEAFF
cdr3_nt: TGCAGCGTTAGGACAGGGGGAAACACTGAAGCTTTCTTT

clone_size: NA
d_call: NA
j_call: TRBJ1-2
v_call: TRBV7-9
cdr3_aa: CASRRTGSPNYGYTF
cdr3_nt: TGTGCCAGCAGACGCACAGGTTCCCCTAACTATGGCTACACCTTC

clone_size: few
d_call: NA
j_call: TRBJ1-4
v_call: TRBV5-1
cdr3_aa: CASGLGRGGVGNEKLFF
cdr3_nt: TGCGCCAGCGGCCTAGGGCGCGGCGGGGTCGGTAATGAAAAACTGTTTTTT

clone_size: NA
d_call: TRBD2
j_call: TRBJ2-7
v_call: TRBV11-2
cdr3_aa: CASSLVSGVSYEQYF
cdr3_nt: TGTGCCAGCAGCTTAGTTAGCGGGGTCTCCTACGAGCAGTACTTC

clone_size: NA
d_call: TRBD2
j_call: TRBJ2-1
v_call: TRBV2
cdr3_aa: CASTRLAGHNEQFF
cdr3_nt: TGTGCCAGCACTAGACTAGCGGGCCACAATGAGCAGTTCTTC

clone_size: NA
d_call: NA
j_call: TRBJ1-1
v_call: TRBV5-5
cdr3_aa: CASNPRGIPTGAFF
cdr3_nt: TGTGCCAGCAATCCAAGAGGCATACCGACGGGGGCTTTCTTT

clone_size: NA
d_call: NA
j_call: TRBJ2-3
v_call: TRBV7-2
cdr3_aa: CASSFRVSVSTDTQYF
cdr3_nt: TGTGCCAGCAGCTTCAGGGTGAGCGTCAGCACAGATACGCAGTATTTT

clone_size: NA
d_call: NA
j_call: TRBJ1-1
v_call: TRBV4-1
cdr3_aa: CASSRSRGRQGPMNTEAFF
cdr3_nt: TGCGCCAGCAGCCGTTCCCGGGGTCGGCAGGGGCCCATGAACACTGAAGCTTTCTTT

clone_size: NA
d_call: NA
j_call: TRBJ1-1
v_call: TRBV6-2/TRBV6-3
cdr3_aa: CASSLRGGRNTEAFF
cdr3_nt: TGTGCCAGCAGTCTCCGGGGAGGGAGGAACACTGAAGCTTTCTTT

clone_size: NA
d_call: NA
j_call: TRBJ1-6
v_call: TRBV11-2
cdr3_aa: CASSFRARYSPLHF
cdr3_nt: TGTGCCAGCAGCTTCAGGGCCCGATATTCACCCCTCCACTTT

clone_size: NA
d_call: NA
j_call: TRBJ1-3
v_call: TRBV5-5
cdr3_aa: CASSRPRENSGNTIYF
cdr3_nt: TGTGCCAGCAGCCGACCCCGGGAAAACTCTGGAAACACCATATATTTT

clone_size: once
d_call: NA
j_call: TRBJ2-1
v_call: TRBV2
cdr3_aa: CASSPPRQYNEQFF
cdr3_nt: TGTGCCAGCAGTCCCCCTAGGCAGTACAATGAGCAGTTCTTC

clone_size: NA
d_call: TRBD1
j_call: TRBJ1-1
v_call: TRBV7-9
cdr3_aa: CASSLDRDRGAITEAFF
cdr3_nt: TGTGCCAGCAGCTTAGACCGGGACAGGGGGGCAATCACTGAAGCTTTCTTT

clone_size: NA
d_call: TRBD1
j_call: TRBJ1-3
v_call: TRBV6-1
cdr3_aa: CASSEASGTVDGNTIYF
cdr3_nt: TGTGCCAGCAGTGAGGCCTCCGGGACAGTCGATGGAAACACCATATATTTT

clone_size: NA
d_call: TRBD1
j_call: TRBJ1-1
v_call: TRBV10-1
cdr3_aa: CASSEGSGTGNTEAFF
cdr3_nt: TGCGCCAGCAGTGAGGGGTCCGGGACAGGAAACACTGAAGCTTTCTTT

clone_size: NA
d_call: TRBD2
j_call: TRBJ2-1
v_call: TRBV7-2
cdr3_aa: CASSLEGTSYNEQFF
cdr3_nt: TGTGCCAGCAGCTTAGAAGGGACTAGCTACAATGAGCAGTTCTTC

clone_size: NA
d_call: NA
j_call: TRBJ2-3
v_call: TRBV2
cdr3_aa: CASRSPWRGTTDTQYF
cdr3_nt: TGTGCCAGCCGGTCCCCCTGGCGGGGAACCACAGATACGCAGTATTTT

clone_size: NA
d_call: TRBD1
j_call: TRBJ1-4
v_call: TRBV2
cdr3_aa: CATEQGTNEKLFF
cdr3_nt: TGTGCCACTGAACAGGGGACTAATGAAAAACTGTTTTTT

clone_size: few
d_call: TRBD1
j_call: TRBJ2-2
v_call: TRBV7-2
cdr3_aa: CASSLGLGQGGTTGELFF
cdr3_nt: TGTGCCAGCAGCTTAGGACTGGGACAGGGAGGGACCACCGGGGAGCTGTTTTTT

clone_size: NA
d_call: TRBD1
j_call: TRBJ1-2
v_call: TRBV18
cdr3_aa: CASSPRDRDYGYTF
cdr3_nt: TGTGCCAGCTCACCCCGAGACAGGGACTATGGCTACACCTTC

clone_size: once
d_call: TRBD1
j_call: TRBJ1-1
v_call: TRBV18
cdr3_aa: CASFRGSNTEAFF
cdr3_nt: TGTGCCAGCTTCAGGGGGTCGAACACTGAAGCTTTCTTT

clone_size: NA
d_call: TRBD2
j_call: TRBJ2-7
v_call: TRBV29-1
cdr3_aa: CSVATSGTEQYF
cdr3_nt: TGCAGCGTTGCAACTAGCGGGACCGAGCAGTACTTC

clone_size: few
d_call: TRBD2
j_call: TRBJ2-7
v_call: TRBV5-6
cdr3_aa: CASSKAGSGFYEQYF
cdr3_nt: TGTGCCAGCAGTAAAGCGGGTAGCGGGTTCTACGAGCAGTACTTC

clone_size: NA
d_call: NA
j_call: TRBJ2-2
v_call: TRBV10-1
cdr3_aa: CASSLPNTGELFF
cdr3_nt: TGCGCCAGCAGTCTTCCCAACACCGGGGAGCTGTTTTTT